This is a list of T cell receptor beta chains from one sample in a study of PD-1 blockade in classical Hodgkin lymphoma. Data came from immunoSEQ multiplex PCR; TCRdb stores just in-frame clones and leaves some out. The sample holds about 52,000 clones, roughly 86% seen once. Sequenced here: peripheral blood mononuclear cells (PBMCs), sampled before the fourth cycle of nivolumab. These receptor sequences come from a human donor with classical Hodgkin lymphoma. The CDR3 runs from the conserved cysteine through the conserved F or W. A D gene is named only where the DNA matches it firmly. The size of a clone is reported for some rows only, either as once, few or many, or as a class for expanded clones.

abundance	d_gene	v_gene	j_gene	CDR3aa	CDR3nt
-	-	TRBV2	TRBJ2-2	CASGGTGELFF	TGTGCCAGCGGGGGGACCGGGGAGCTGTTTTTT
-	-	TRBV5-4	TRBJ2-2	CASSLTGYTGELFF	TGTGCCAGCAGCTTGACAGGTTACACCGGGGAGCTGTTTTTT
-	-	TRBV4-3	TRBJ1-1	CASSPARGTDTEAFF	TGCGCCAGCAGCCCCGCTAGGGGTACGGACACTGAAGCTTTCTTT
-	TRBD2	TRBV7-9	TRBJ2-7	CASSRMLAGGSSYEQYF	TGTGCCAGCAGCCGTATGCTAGCGGGTGGAAGCTCCTACGAGCAGTACTTC
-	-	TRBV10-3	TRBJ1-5	CAISQGRSNQPQHF	TGTGCCATCAGCCAGGGTCGTAGCAATCAGCCCCAGCATTTT
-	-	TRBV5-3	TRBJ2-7	CARSSEGPIPYEQYF	TGTGCCAGAAGCTCGGAGGGACCGATACCTTACGAGCAGTACTTC
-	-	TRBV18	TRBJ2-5	CASSPSQGQETQYF	TGTGCCAGCTCACCATCTCAGGGACAAGAGACCCAGTACTTC
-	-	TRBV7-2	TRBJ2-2	CASSLDPRGDDTGELFF	TGTGCCAGCAGCTTAGACCCGCGAGGGGATGACACCGGGGAGCTGTTTTTT
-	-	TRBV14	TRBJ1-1	CASSQPGPYTEAFF	TGTGCCAGCAGCCAACCTGGACCCTACACTGAAGCTTTCTTT
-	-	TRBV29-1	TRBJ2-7	CSVTTPAQYF	TGCAGCGTTACGACCCCCGCGCAGTACTTC
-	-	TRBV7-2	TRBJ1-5	CASSAGPEGNQPQHF	TGTGCCAGCAGCGCTGGGCCTGAGGGCAATCAGCCCCAGCATTTT
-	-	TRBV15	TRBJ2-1	CATSRPGAGRGYNEQFF	TGTGCCACCAGCAGACCGGGCGCGGGGCGGGGATACAATGAGCAGTTCTTC
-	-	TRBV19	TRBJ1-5	CATLGRGGGNQPQHF	TGTGCCACCCTAGGGAGAGGGGGGGGCAATCAGCCCCAGCATTTT
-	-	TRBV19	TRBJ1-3	CASRISTGNTIYF	TGTGCCAGTAGGATATCGACTGGAAACACCATATATTTT
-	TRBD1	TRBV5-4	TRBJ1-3	CASSFSPGGSGNTIYF	TGTGCCAGCAGCTTCAGCCCAGGGGGTTCTGGAAACACCATATATTTT
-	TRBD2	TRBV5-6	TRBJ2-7	CASSLQGTSAYEQYF	TGTGCCAGCAGCTTGCAGGGGACTAGCGCCTACGAGCAGTACTTC
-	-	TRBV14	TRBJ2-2	CASSQDSGIWGEGELFF	TGTGCCAGCAGCCAAGATTCAGGGATCTGGGGCGAAGGGGAGCTGTTTTTT
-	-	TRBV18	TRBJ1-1	CASSPIMKTAQNTEAFF	TGTGCCAGCTCACCCATTATGAAGACGGCACAGAACACTGAAGCTTTCTTT
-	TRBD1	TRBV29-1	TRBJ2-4	CSVRTGMGDIQYF	TGCAGCGTCCGGACAGGGATGGGGGACATTCAGTACTTC
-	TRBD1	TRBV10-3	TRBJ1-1	CAISTTGDTEAFF	TGTGCCATCAGCACGACAGGGGACACTGAAGCTTTCTTT
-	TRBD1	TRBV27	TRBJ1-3	CASSTNRGLGGNTIYF	TGTGCCAGCAGTACCAACAGGGGGCTAGGGGGAAACACCATATATTTT
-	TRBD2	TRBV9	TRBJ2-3	CASKELAVTDTQYF	TGTGCCAGCAAGGAACTAGCGGTCACAGATACGCAGTATTTT
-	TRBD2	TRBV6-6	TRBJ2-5	CASSYASGPATQYF	TGTGCCAGCAGTTACGCTAGCGGGCCCGCCACCCAGTACTTC
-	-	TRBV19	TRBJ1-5	CASILGGAGNQPQHF	TGTGCCAGTATACTTGGGGGCGCGGGCAATCAGCCCCAGCATTTT
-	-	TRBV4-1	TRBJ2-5	CASSQGLGIQETQYF	TGCGCCAGCAGCCAAGGTCTGGGGATCCAAGAGACCCAGTACTTC
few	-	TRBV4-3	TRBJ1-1	CASSQGSMTEAFF	TGCGCCAGCAGCCAAGGCTCCATGACTGAAGCTTTCTTT
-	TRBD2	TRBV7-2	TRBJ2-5	CASSLGGLAGGNKETQYF	TGTGCCAGCAGCTTAGGGGGACTAGCGGGAGGTAATAAAGAGACCCAGTACTTC